The 17 T cell receptor beta chains presented below share a single source sample, sequenced in a study of T-cell reconstitution after alpha-beta-depleted transplantation in children. Preparation of the TCRbeta library involved a method that used unique molecular identifiers. TCRdb processed the PCR reads anew with MiXCR; each CDR3 protein has one entry. Among 95,000 to 150,000 distinct CDR3 sequences listed, roughly 23% were seen once. The source was PBMCs, mostly from graft donor cells, collected 180 days after TCRalphabeta/CD19-depleted stem cell transplant. All receptors derive from a male patient aged 2-9 years who had a stem cell transplant for chronic granulomatous disease, so the T cells may come from the graft donor.

This chain uses TRBV2 with TRBJ1-1; TRBD1 might be the D (6 bases). The V gene lost 4 bases and the J gene lost 1 base, with 13 bases spanning the gap. CDR3 length: 15 residues. The V gene's germline CDR1 is SNHLY and CDR2 FYNNEI. CDR3 in amino acids: CASSALTGTNTEAFF. The CDR3 region has the DNA TGTGCCAGCAGTGCATTAACAGGGACGAACACTGAAGCTTTCTTT. Full variable domain (outside the CDR3, taken from reference TRBV2 and TRBJ1-1): EPEVTQTPSHQVTQMGQEVILRCVPISNHLYFYWYRQILGQKVEFLVSFYNNEISEKSEIFDDQFSVERPDGSNFTLKIRSTKLEDSAMYFCASSALTGTNTEAFFGQGTRLTVV.

This clonotype came up a few times. This rearrangement joins TRBV20-1 to TRBJ2-3, with D perhaps matching TRBD1 (6 bases). Looked up from germline, CDR1 is DFQATT and CDR2 is SNEGSKA (reference sequence). The CDR3 has 15 residues. V gave up 6 bases and J gave up 2 bases, with 18 bases separating them. CDR3 bases: TGCAGTGCATTTGGACAGCTATTAATCACAGATACGCAGTATTTT. This codes for CSAFGQLLITDTQYF.

The genes are TRBV4-3 and TRBJ1-2, with D unresolved. Germline CDR1 is LGHNA and CDR2 is YSLEER. CDR3 length: 15 residues. The ends were cut back, 0 bases at V and 2 bases at J, with 10 bases in the middle. CDR3 residues: CASSQESGSNYGYTF. The CDR3 DNA is TGCGCCAGCAGCCAAGAATCGGGAAGCAACTATGGCTACACCTTC.

This chain connects TRBV5-1 to TRBJ2-5; 7 bases match TRBD2. V lost 0 bases to trimming and J lost 1 base; unmatched junction nucleotides: 3. This CDR3 contains 15 residues. CDR1 and CDR2 (germline): SGHRS, YFSETQ. Here the CDR3 DNA reads TGCGCCAGCAGCTTGGTAGCGGGTTTCCAAGAGACCCAGTACTTC. This sequence encodes CASSLVAGFQETQYF.

This clonotype was detected many times. Here the CDR3 reads CASRPRGGHYEQYF. CDR3 DNA: TGTGCCAGCAGACCAAGGGGAGGGCACTACGAGCAGTACTTC. This chain uses TRBV6-1 with TRBJ2-7, with 7 positions matching TRBD2. Germline lookup yields CDR1 MNHNS and CDR2 SASEGT. The CDR3 spans 14 residues. J lost 3 bases, V lost 6 bases, and 8 bases had no gene match.

This clonotype was recorded many times. The CDR3 reads CSATRGSDGYTF. The CDR3 region has the DNA TGCAGCGCCACCAGGGGATCGGATGGCTACACCTTC. The chain recombines TRBV29-1 with TRBJ1-2, with a weak D call TRBD1 (6 bases). The germline V gene encodes CDR1 SQVTM and CDR2 ANQGSEA. The CDR3 contains 12 residues. Trimming pared 7 bases from V and 6 bases from J, leaving 15 bases between.

V is TRBV5-1 and J is TRBJ2-1; D is possibly TRBD2 (6 bases). V was trimmed by 3 bases and J by 0 bases, leaving 13 bases between them. In germline, CDR1 is SGHRS, CDR2 YFSETQ. The CDR3 contains 16 residues. CDR3 sequence (DNA): TGCGCCAGCAGCTGGCTGGCGGGGAGCTCCTACAATGAGCAGTTCTTC. Amino acid sequence: CASSWLAGSSYNEQFF.

This clonotype was counted a few times. The rearrangement uses TRBV10-3 and TRBJ2-5; D is unresolved. CDR3 length: 13 amino acids. The V end lost 8 bases, the J end lost 4 bases, and 14 bases lay between the germline ends. Germline V CDR1 and CDR2: ENHRY, SYGVKD. The CDR3 region has the DNA TGTGCCATCCAGGACGAGCGAAGAGAGACCCAGTACTTC. It translates to CAIQDERRETQYF.

The V call is TRBV5-5, the J call TRBJ1-5; D might be TRBD1 (6 bases). V was trimmed by 3 bases and J by 6 bases, leaving 19 bases between them. Germline V lookup: CDR1 SGHKS, CDR2 YYEKEE (reference sequence). The CDR3 runs 16 residues. CDR3: CASSSVAGVSVQPQHF. In nucleotides, the CDR3 is TGTGCCAGCAGCTCGGTGGCAGGGGTGTCGGTTCAGCCCCAGCATTTT.

This clonotype has more than one count but fewer than ten. This chain connects TRBV29-1 to TRBJ1-4; TRBD1 agrees at 7 bases. J was trimmed by 6 bases and V by 4 bases; bases with no gene match: 11. Germline CDR1 reads SQVTM; CDR2 reads ANQGSEA. This CDR3 is 15 amino acids long. The CDR3 spells CSVVSYRDSHEKLFF. The CDR3 DNA follows: TGCAGCGTTGTTTCCTACCGGGACAGTCATGAAAAACTGTTTTTT.

This clonotype came up many times. The V gene is TRBV9, the J gene TRBJ2-3; D may be TRBD2 (5 bases). CDR3 size: 14 residues. Germline CDR1 and CDR2: SGDLS and YYNGEE. V was clipped by 3 bases and J by 2 bases, with 10 bases between them. The CDR3 nucleotides read TGTGCCAGCAGCGAGGCTGACTACACAGATACGCAGTATTTT. Protein product: CASSEADYTDTQYF.

This chain links TRBV7-6 with TRBJ1-3; D remains ambiguous. This CDR3 has 14 amino acids. Trimming removed 4 bases at V and 2 bases at J, with 9 bases between. Germline CDR1 and CDR2: SGHVS and FNYEAQ. The CDR3 is CASSSVSPGNTIYF. Written as DNA, the CDR3 is TGTGCCAGCAGCTCAGTGTCCCCTGGAAACACCATATATTTT.

The chain is built from TRBV7-2 and TRBJ2-7; D remains unclear. Germline V gene data show CDR1 as SGHTA and CDR2 as FQGNSA. CDR3 length equals 16 residues. V lost 2 bases, J lost 0 bases, and 14 bases lay in between. This CDR3 is CASSLLPEISSYEQYF. CDR3 in DNA: TGTGCCAGCAGCTTATTGCCGGAAATAAGCTCCTACGAGCAGTACTTC. Variable domain in full (rest from reference TRBV7-2 and TRBJ2-7): GAGVSQSPSNKVTEKGKDVELRCDPISGHTALYWYRQSLGQGLEFLIYFQGNSAPDKSGLPSDRFSAERTGGSVSTLTIQRTQQEDSAVYLCASSLLPEISSYEQYFGPGTRLTVT.

In its sample, this clonotype was seen a few times. The V call is TRBV9, the J call TRBJ2-1, with D unresolved. Germline CDR1 SGDLS, CDR2 YYNGEE. The V end lost 2 bases, the J end lost 0 bases, and 12 bases lay between the germline ends. This CDR3 is built from 16 residues. CDR3 loop: CASSVSTSRSYNEQFF. The CDR3 DNA sequence: TGTGCCAGCAGCGTGTCCACTTCGCGCTCCTACAATGAGCAGTTCTTC.

This clonotype showed up many times. The chain joins TRBV20-1 to TRBJ1-5; TRBD1 agrees at 8 bases. V was clipped by 2 bases and J by 1 base; unmatched bases: 10. The CDR3 contains 17 residues. Per the germline V gene, CDR1 is DFQATT and CDR2 is SNEGSKA (reference sequence). As DNA, the CDR3 is TGCAGTGCTAGATCCCCTGGACAGGGTATAAGCAATCAGCCCCAGCATTTT. Its protein product is CSARSPGQGISNQPQHF.

This clonotype has a count of ten or more. This rearrangement joins TRBV6-1 to TRBJ1-1; 9 bases map to TRBD1. CDR1 and CDR2 (germline): MNHNS, SASEGT. Losses at the gene ends were 4 bases for V and 3 bases for J; bases not matched to a gene: 9. The CDR3 has 16 amino acids. Here the CDR3 reads CASSVDRGSVDTEAFF. DNA of the CDR3: TGTGCCAGCAGTGTCGACAGGGGGTCGGTTGACACTGAAGCTTTCTTT.

This clonotype was detected only a few times. The chain carries TRBV20-1 and TRBJ2-7, with a tentative D call TRBD1 (6 bases). V dropped 6 bases and J dropped 3 bases, with 9 bases sitting between them. CDR3 length: 11 residues. Germline loops: CDR1 DFQATT, CDR2 SNEGSKA (reference sequence). The CDR3 spells CSAETGYEQYF. The CDR3 region has the DNA TGCAGTGCAGAGACAGGCTACGAGCAGTACTTC.